This TCR beta chain stems from a study of T cell repertoires in cytomegalovirus infection. For the study at large: Indications came from public TCR beta signatures; they pointed to CMV infection and to a matching HLA type. Overall study results and limits: Of the TCR beta families, the public ones yielded a cumulative frequency that identified carriers of CMV plus the relevant HLA. Clonotypes of TCR beta that were HLA-C-restricted and CMV-specific dominated the ex vivo response.

This clonotype has at least ten counts. Its specificity is not known. The germline CDR1 and CDR2 sequences are LNHDA and SQIVND (reference sequence). This CDR3 region has 15 residues. Trimming took 3 bases from V and 0 from J, leaving 8 bases between them. TCRdb processed the reads anew with MiXCR; each CDR3 protein has one entry. The sample records 100,000 to 150,000 distinct CDR3 sequences, more than 20% being singletons. Sequencing was performed on PBMCs, sequenced either directly or after in vitro stimulation (not recorded which). This clonotype originated in a human donor in good health (CMV status not recorded). Some clones in this sample may be carry-over from other donors' samples. The V call is TRBV19, the J call TRBJ1-4; D uncertain. CDR3 sequence reads: CASSIGETTNEKLFF. The CDR3 nucleotides are TGTGCCAGTAGTATCGGGGAGACAACTAATGAAAAACTGTTTTTT.